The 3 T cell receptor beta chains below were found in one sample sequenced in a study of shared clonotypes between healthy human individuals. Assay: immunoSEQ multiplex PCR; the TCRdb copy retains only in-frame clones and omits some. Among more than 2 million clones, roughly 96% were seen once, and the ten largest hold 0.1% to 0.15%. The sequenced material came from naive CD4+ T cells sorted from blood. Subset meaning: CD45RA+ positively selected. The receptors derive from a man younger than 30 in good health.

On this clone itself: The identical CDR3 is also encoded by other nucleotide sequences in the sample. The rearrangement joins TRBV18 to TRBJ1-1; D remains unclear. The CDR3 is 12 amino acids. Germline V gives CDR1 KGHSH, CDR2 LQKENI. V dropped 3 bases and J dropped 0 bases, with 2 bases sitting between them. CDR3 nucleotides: TGTGCCAGCTCACCGCTGAACACTGAAGCTTTCTTT. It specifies CASSPLNTEAFF.

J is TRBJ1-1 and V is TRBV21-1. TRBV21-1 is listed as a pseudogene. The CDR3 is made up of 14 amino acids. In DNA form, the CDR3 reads TGTGCCACCCTCCAGGATTGGCGGGACACTGAAGCTTTCTTT. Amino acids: CATLQDWRDTEAFF.

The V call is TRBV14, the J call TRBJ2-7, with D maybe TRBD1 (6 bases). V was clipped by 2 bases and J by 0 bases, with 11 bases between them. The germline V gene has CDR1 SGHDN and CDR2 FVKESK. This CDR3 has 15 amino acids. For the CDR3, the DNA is TGTGCCAGCAGCCAATCATCGGACAGCTCCTACGAGCAGTACTTC. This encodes CASSQSSDSSYEQYF. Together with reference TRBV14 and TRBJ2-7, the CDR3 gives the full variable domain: EAGVTQFPSHSVIEKGQTVTLRCDPISGHDNLYWYRRVMGKEIKFLLHFVKESKQDESGMPNNRFLAERTGGTYSTLKVQPAELEDSGVYFCASSQSSDSSYEQYFGPGTRLTVT.